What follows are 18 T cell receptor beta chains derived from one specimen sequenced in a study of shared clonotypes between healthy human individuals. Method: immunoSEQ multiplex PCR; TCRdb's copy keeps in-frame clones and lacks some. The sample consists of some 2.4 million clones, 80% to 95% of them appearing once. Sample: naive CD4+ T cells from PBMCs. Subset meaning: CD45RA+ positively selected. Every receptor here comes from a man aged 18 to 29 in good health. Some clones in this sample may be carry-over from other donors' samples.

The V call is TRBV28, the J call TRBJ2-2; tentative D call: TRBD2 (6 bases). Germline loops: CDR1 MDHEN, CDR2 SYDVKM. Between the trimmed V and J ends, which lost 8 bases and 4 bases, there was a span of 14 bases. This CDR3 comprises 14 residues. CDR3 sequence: CASGVAGPTGELFF. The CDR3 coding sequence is TGTGCCAGCGGTGTGGCGGGACCCACCGGGGAGCTGTTTTTT.

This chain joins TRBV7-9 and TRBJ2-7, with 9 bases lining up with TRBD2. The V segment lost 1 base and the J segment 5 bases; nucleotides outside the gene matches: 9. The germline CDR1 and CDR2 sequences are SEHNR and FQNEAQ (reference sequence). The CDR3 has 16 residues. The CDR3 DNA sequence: TGTGCCAGCAGCTTAGAGGGGGCGGGAGGGCGACACGAGCAGTACTTC. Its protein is CASSLEGAGGRHEQYF.

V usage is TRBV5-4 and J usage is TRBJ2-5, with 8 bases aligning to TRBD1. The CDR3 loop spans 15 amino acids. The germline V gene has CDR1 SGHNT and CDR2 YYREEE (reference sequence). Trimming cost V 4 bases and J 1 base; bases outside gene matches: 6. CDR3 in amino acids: CASSGKTGAQETQYF. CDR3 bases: TGTGCCAGCAGCGGAAAGACAGGGGCCCAAGAGACCCAGTACTTC.

The CDR3 loop is CASNGRGGSETQYF. CDR3 sequence (DNA): TGTGCCAGCAATGGTCGGGGGGGTAGTGAGACCCAGTACTTC. This chain connects TRBV6-1 to TRBJ2-5; 8 positions match TRBD2. The germline V gene has CDR1 MNHNS and CDR2 SASEGT. The CDR3 runs to 14 residues. The V and J ends lost 7 bases and 5 bases, in that order; junction bases with no gene match: 9.

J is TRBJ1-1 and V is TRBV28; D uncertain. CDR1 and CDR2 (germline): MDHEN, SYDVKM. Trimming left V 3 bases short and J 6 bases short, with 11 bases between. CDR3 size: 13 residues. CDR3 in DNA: TGTGCCAGCAGTTTGGGAGGTCCCCCTGAAGCTTTCTTT. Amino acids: CASSLGGPPEAFF.

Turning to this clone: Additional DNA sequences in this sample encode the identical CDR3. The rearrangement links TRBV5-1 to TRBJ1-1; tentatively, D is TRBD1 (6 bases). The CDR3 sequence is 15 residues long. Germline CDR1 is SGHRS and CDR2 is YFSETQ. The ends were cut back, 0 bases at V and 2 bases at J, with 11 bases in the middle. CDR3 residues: CASSLGGQDNTEAFF. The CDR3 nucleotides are TGCGCCAGCAGCTTGGGGGGGCAGGATAACACTGAAGCTTTCTTT.

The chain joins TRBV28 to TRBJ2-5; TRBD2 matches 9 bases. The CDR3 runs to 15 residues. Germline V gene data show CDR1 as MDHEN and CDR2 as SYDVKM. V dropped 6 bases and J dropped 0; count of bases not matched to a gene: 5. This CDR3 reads CASSGTSIHQETQYF. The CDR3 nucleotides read TGTGCCAGCAGCGGGACTAGCATCCACCAAGAGACCCAGTACTTC.

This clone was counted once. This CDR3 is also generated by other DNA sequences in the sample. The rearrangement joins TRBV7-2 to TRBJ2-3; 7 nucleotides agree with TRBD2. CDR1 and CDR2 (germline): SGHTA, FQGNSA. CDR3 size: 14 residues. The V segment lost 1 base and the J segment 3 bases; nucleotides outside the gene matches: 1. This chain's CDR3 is CASSLVRETDTQYF. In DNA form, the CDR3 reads TGTGCCAGCAGCTTAGTGCGGGAGACAGATACGCAGTATTTT.

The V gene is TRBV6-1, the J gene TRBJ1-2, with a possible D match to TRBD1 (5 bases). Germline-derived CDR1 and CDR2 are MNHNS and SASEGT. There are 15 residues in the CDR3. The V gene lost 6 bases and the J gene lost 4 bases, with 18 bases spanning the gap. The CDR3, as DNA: TGTGCCAGCAGCCCCACCCAGGGCGTGGGCTATGGCTACACCTTC. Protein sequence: CASSPTQGVGYGYTF.

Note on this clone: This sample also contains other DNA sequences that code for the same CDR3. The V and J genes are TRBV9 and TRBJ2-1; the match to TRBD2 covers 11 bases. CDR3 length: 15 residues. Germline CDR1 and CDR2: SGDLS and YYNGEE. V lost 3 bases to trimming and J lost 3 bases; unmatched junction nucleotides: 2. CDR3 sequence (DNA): TGTGCCAGCAGCGGCACTAGCGGGAGCTACAATGAGCAGTTCTTC. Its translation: CASSGTSGSYNEQFF. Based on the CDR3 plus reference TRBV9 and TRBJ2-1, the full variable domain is DSGVTQTPKHLITATGQRVTLRCSPRSGDLSVYWYQQSLDQGLQFLIQYYNGEERAKGNILERFSAQQFPDLHSELNLSSLELGDSALYFCASSGTSGSYNEQFFGPGTRLTVL.

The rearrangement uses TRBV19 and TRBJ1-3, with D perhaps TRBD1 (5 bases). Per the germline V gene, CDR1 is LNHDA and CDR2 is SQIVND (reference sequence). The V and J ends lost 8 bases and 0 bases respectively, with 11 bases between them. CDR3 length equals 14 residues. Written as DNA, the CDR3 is TGTGCCAGTTTGGGGGAAGGCTCTGGAAACACCATATATTTT. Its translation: CASLGEGSGNTIYF.

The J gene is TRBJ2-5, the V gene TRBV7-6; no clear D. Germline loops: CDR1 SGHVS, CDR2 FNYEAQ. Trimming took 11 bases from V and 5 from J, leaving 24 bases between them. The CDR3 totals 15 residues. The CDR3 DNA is TGTGCCCTTGCCCCTCTTGGATCCACCGGGGAGACCCAGTACTTC. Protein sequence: CALAPLGSTGETQYF.

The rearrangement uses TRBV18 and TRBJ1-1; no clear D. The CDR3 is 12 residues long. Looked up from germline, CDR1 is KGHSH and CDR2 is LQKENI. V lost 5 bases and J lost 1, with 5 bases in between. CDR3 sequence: CASSMGNTEAFF. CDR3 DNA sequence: TGTGCCAGCTCAATGGGGAACACTGAAGCTTTCTTT.

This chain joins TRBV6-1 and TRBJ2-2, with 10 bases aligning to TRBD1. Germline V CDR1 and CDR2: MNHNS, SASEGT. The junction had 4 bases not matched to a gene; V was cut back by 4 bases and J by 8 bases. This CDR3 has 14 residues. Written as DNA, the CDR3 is TGTGCCAGCAGTGTCGGGACAGGGGAGGGGGAGCTGTTTTTT. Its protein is CASSVGTGEGELFF.

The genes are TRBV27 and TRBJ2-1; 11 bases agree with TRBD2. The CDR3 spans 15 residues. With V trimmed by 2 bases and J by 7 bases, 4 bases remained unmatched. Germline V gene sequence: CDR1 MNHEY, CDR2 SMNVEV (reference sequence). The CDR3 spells CASSLLAGGSNEQFF. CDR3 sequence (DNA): TGTGCCAGCAGTTTACTAGCGGGAGGTTCAAATGAGCAGTTCTTC.

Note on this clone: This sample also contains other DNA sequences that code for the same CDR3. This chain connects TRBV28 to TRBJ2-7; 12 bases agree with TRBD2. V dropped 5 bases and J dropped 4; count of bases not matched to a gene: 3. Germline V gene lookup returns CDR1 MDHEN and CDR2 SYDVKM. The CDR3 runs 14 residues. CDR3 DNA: TGTGCCAGCAGTCTCGGGACTAGCGGGTACGAGCAGTACTTC. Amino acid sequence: CASSLGTSGYEQYF.

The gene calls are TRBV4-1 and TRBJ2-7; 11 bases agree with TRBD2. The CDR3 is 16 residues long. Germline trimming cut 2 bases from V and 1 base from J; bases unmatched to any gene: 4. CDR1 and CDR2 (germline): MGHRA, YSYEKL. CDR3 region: CASSQRLAGTSYEQYF. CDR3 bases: TGCGCCAGCAGCCAAAGACTAGCGGGAACATCCTACGAGCAGTACTTC.

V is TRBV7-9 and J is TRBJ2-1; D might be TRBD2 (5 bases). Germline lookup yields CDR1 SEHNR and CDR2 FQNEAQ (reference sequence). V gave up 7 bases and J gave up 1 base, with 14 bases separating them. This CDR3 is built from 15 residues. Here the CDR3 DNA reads TGTGCCAGCACCCCCTTAAGCGGTTCCTACAATGAGCAGTTCTTC. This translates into CASTPLSGSYNEQFF. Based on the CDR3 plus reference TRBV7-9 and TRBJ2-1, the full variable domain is DTGVSQNPRHKITKRGQNVTFRCDPISEHNRLYWYRQTLGQGPEFLTYFQNEAQLEKSRLLSDRFSAERPKGSFSTLEIQRTEQGDSAMYLCASTPLSGSYNEQFFGPGTRLTVL.